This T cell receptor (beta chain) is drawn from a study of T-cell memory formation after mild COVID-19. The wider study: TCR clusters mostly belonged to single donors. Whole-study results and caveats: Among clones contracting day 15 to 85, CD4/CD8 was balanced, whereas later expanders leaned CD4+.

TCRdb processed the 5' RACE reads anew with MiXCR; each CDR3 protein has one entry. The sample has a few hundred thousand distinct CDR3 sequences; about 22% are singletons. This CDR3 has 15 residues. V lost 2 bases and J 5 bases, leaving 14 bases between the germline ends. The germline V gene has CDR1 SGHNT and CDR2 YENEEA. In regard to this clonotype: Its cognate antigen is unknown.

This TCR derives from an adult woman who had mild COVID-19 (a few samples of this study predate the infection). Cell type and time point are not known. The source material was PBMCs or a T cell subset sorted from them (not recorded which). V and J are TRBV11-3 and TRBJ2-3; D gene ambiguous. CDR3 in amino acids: CASSLYRNRQDTQYF. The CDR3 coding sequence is TGTGCCAGCAGCTTATATAGGAATAGACAAGATACGCAGTATTTT.